Presented here are 30 T cell receptor beta chains from one specimen sequenced in a study of CD8 T cells in ankylosing spondylitis. TCRdb re-derived calls from the 5' RACE reads in MiXCR, one entry per CDR3 protein. Of roughly 130,000 distinct CDR3 sequences listed, roughly 13% are singletons. Sequenced material: blood, either unsorted or a sorted T cell fraction (not recorded which). The receptors stem from a female donor with ankylosing spondylitis or in good health (not recorded which).

V gene TRBV18 combines with J gene TRBJ1-3; weak D call: TRBD1 (6 bases). Germline CDR1 is KGHSH and CDR2 is LQKENI. The CDR3 contains 15 residues. With 0 bases removed from V and 7 bases from J, the gap between germline ends came to 13 bases. CDR3 DNA: TGTGCCAGCTCACCACCCCAGCAGGGGAGGAACACCATATATTTT. This encodes CASSPPQQGRNTIYF.

This clonotype occurred a few times. Here the CDR3 DNA reads TGTGCCAGCAGGGCGACAGGGGGCAATGGCTACACCTTC. It codes for CASRATGGNGYTF. J is TRBJ1-2 and V is TRBV3-1; 10 nucleotides line up with TRBD1. This CDR3 contains 13 residues. The V gene's germline CDR1 is LGHDT and CDR2 YNNKEL (reference sequence). The V segment lost 6 bases and the J segment 6 bases; nucleotides outside the gene matches: 4.

In its sample, this clonotype was seen many times. The J gene is TRBJ2-7, the V gene TRBV12-3 or TRBV12-4; TRBD1 aligns across 9 bases. J gave up 5 bases and V 7 bases, and 9 bases lay outside the gene matches. CDR3 length: 14 residues. CDR3 protein: CASNDRDRVNEQYF. In DNA, the CDR3 is TGTGCCAGCAATGACCGGGACAGGGTAAACGAGCAGTACTTC.

The CDR3 region is CASSKEGQETQYF. The CDR3 region has the DNA TGTGCCAGCAGTAAAGAGGGCCAAGAGACCCAGTACTTC. The chain employs TRBV7-9 and TRBJ2-5, with D tentatively TRBD2 (5 bases). V shed 6 bases and J shed 1 base, with 9 bases lying between them. Per the germline V gene, CDR1 is SEHNR and CDR2 is FQNEAQ (reference sequence). There are 13 residues in the CDR3. The full variable domain, with the rest looked up from reference TRBV7-9 and TRBJ2-5, is DTGVSQNPRHKITKRGQNVTFRCDPISEHNRLYWYRQTLGQGPEFLTYFQNEAQLEKSRLLSDRFSAERPKGSFSTLEIQRTEQGDSAMYLCASSKEGQETQYFGPGTRLLVL.

The chain is built from TRBV28 and TRBJ1-6; possible D gene TRBD1, 5 bases. The V and J ends lost 6 bases and 2 bases respectively, with 17 bases between them. The germline CDR1 and CDR2 sequences are MDHEN and SYDVKM. This CDR3 is built from 17 residues. CDR3 DNA sequence: TGTGCCAGCAGGCGGGGACCGTCTATCGCCTATAATTCACCCCTCCACTTT. This sequence encodes CASRRGPSIAYNSPLHF.

The chain has TRBV7-9 and TRBJ2-7, with D hard to call. The CDR3 contains 15 residues. V was pared by 3 bases and J by 2 bases, with 14 bases between. The germline CDR1 and CDR2 sequences are SEHNR and FQNEAQ (reference sequence). Here the CDR3 reads CASSFFNGVPYEQYF. The CDR3 nucleotides are TGTGCCAGCAGCTTTTTTAACGGAGTTCCCTACGAGCAGTACTTC.

The rearrangement links TRBV5-1 to TRBJ2-7; 11 bases align to TRBD2. CDR1 is SGHRS, CDR2 YFSETQ, per germline. Trimming removed 3 bases from V and 6 bases from J; junction bases left unmatched: 17. This CDR3 has 18 amino acids. The DNA for the CDR3 is TGCGCCAGCAGCTCTTCGGGACTAGCGGTAGTCCCCCGGGGCGAGCAGTACTTC. Its protein product is CASSSSGLAVVPRGEQYF.

The chain combines TRBV5-1 with TRBJ1-4; the D gene is possibly TRBD1 (5 bases). V was pared by 1 base and J by 7 bases, with 23 bases between. This CDR3 is built from 18 residues. Germline V gene data show CDR1 as SGHRS and CDR2 as YFSETQ. CDR3 residues: CASSLLGQGGAGGEKLFF. Here the CDR3 DNA reads TGCGCCAGCAGCTTGTTGGGGCAAGGAGGGGCCGGGGGTGAAAAACTGTTTTTT.

The rearrangement uses TRBV12-3 or TRBV12-4 and TRBJ2-2; 8 nucleotides line up with TRBD2. This CDR3 is 15 amino acids long. With 5 bases clipped from V and 4 bases from J, the junction kept 6 bases outside the gene matches. The chain's CDR3 is CASSTSGGLTGELFF. CDR3 nucleotides: TGTGCCAGCAGTACCAGCGGGGGCCTCACCGGGGAGCTGTTTTTT.

The chain recombines TRBV20-1 with TRBJ1-4; TRBD1 is a possible D gene (5 bases). V gave up 3 bases and J gave up 12 bases, with 23 bases separating them. The CDR3 sequence is 15 residues long. The germline gives CDR1 DFQATT, CDR2 SNEGSKA (reference sequence). The CDR3 DNA reads TGCAGTGCTAGTACCTGGGACTCCTTCACAGGAGAACTGTTTTTT. Protein product: CSASTWDSFTGELFF.

Details on this clonotype: A single base separates this from a much larger clone, so it may be a read error. This sequence joins TRBV12-5 and TRBJ1-3; D not certain. The V gene's germline CDR1 is LGHNT and CDR2 FRNRAP. The CDR3 spans 17 residues. The CDR3 sequence is CASGSSPQPGSGSTIYF. The CDR3 DNA reads TGTGCTAGTGGTTCTAGCCCCCAACCAGGCTCTGGAAGCACCATATATTTT.

The sample holds many counts of this clonotype. The chain employs TRBV25-1 and TRBJ1-6, with D possibly TRBD1 on 6 matching bases. The V and J ends lost 1 base and 4 bases respectively, with 8 bases between them. This CDR3 has 15 residues. CDR1 is MGHDK and CDR2 is SYGVNS in the germline V gene. CDR3 DNA: TGTGCCAGCAGTGAATTCGGACAGTATAATTCACCCCTCCACTTT. It codes for CASSEFGQYNSPLHF.

This clonotype was seen a handful of times. The chain employs TRBV5-1 and TRBJ2-1; D remains unclear. Between the trimmed V and J ends, which lost 2 bases and 3 bases, there was a span of 12 bases. The CDR3 totals 15 residues. Germline CDR1 SGHRS, CDR2 YFSETQ. CDR3 in amino acids: CASSLTSTIYNEQFF. In nucleotides, the CDR3 is TGCGCCAGCAGCTTAACTTCCACCATCTACAATGAGCAGTTCTTC.

This clonotype was found a few times. The chain has TRBV7-9 and TRBJ2-6; no definite D call. Germline assignment: CDR1 SEHNR and CDR2 FQNEAQ (reference sequence). The CDR3 is made up of 15 amino acids. V lost 5 bases, J lost 2 bases, and 10 bases lay in between. CDR3 sequence reads: CASSPVLAGANVLTF. As DNA, the CDR3 is TGTGCCAGCAGCCCCGTATTAGCTGGGGCCAACGTCCTGACTTTC.

This clonotype came up many times. The chain couples TRBV10-3 to TRBJ1-5; 7 bases align to TRBD1. V lost 0 bases and J lost 2; bases outside the gene matches: 4. The CDR3 sequence is 16 residues long. The germline V gene encodes CDR1 ENHRY and CDR2 SYGVKD. The CDR3 here is CAISESNRGGNQPQHF. CDR3 in DNA: TGTGCCATCAGTGAGTCGAACAGGGGTGGCAATCAGCCCCAGCATTTT.

This clonotype was observed many times. The chain uses TRBV5-1 and TRBJ2-1; 7 bases are a match to TRBD1. The V gene end was trimmed by 1 base and the J gene end by 5 bases; junction bases not matched to a gene: 9. CDR3 length equals 16 residues. Germline V gives CDR1 SGHRS, CDR2 YFSETQ. The CDR3 DNA sequence: TGCGCCAGCAGCTTGAGACCACAGGGGCCCGACAATGAGCAGTTCTTC. This codes for CASSLRPQGPDNEQFF.

V is TRBV20-1 and J is TRBJ2-3, with D perhaps matching TRBD1 (5 bases). The germline CDR1 and CDR2 sequences are DFQATT and SNEGSKA (reference sequence). The germline V and J ends were trimmed by 5 bases and 2 bases, with 14 bases remaining between them. CDR3 length equals 14 residues. CDR3 region: CSAWMAGNTDTQYF. The CDR3 DNA sequence: TGCAGTGCTTGGATGGCAGGGAACACAGATACGCAGTATTTT.

This clonotype was seen at least ten times. The chain employs TRBV28 and TRBJ1-2, with TRBD1 matching 11 bases. Per the germline V gene, CDR1 is MDHEN and CDR2 is SYDVKM. The V segment lost 3 bases and the J segment 4 bases; nucleotides outside the gene matches: 4. The CDR3 extends over 15 amino acids. The CDR3 is CASSLGGTGGYGYTF. CDR3 coding DNA: TGTGCCAGCAGTTTGGGGGGGACAGGGGGCTATGGCTACACCTTC.

This clonotype has only a few counts. The chain employs TRBV12-3 or TRBV12-4 and TRBJ1-1; weak D call: TRBD1 (5 bases). The CDR3 covers 13 residues. V lost 7 bases and J lost 4, with 13 bases in between. CDR3: CASTLGRGTEAFF. The CDR3 DNA sequence: TGTGCCAGCACCCTGGGTAGGGGCACTGAAGCTTTCTTT.

This clonotype was seen at least ten times. The chain recombines TRBV20-1 with TRBJ2-1; TRBD1 aligns across 9 bases. The CDR3 spans 13 residues. V gave up 7 bases and J gave up 5 bases; unmatched junction bases: 6. Germline assignment: CDR1 DFQATT and CDR2 SNEGSKA (reference sequence). CDR3 amino acids: CSGGQGINNEQFF. CDR3 bases: TGCAGTGGAGGACAGGGGATAAACAATGAGCAGTTCTTC.

In its sample, this clonotype was seen a few times. This chain's CDR3 is CASSATQGSSGNTIYF. CDR3 sequence (DNA): TGCGCCAGCAGCGCCACACAGGGCAGCTCTGGAAACACCATATATTTT. The J gene is TRBJ1-3, the V gene TRBV5-1; tentative D call: TRBD1 (6 bases). Germline V CDR1 and CDR2: SGHRS, YFSETQ. The CDR3 contains 16 residues. V lost 4 bases, J lost 0 bases, and 14 bases lay in between.

The genes are TRBV5-1 and TRBJ2-2, with D tentatively TRBD1 (6 bases). V dropped 2 bases and J dropped 6 bases, with 14 bases sitting between them. This CDR3 region has 15 residues. Germline CDR1 and CDR2: SGHRS and YFSETQ. Written as DNA, the CDR3 is TGCGCCAGCAGCTTCCGGGACACTAACCCCGGGGAGCTGTTTTTT. Its translation: CASSFRDTNPGELFF.

V and J are TRBV5-1 and TRBJ2-2, with TRBD1 as a possible D gene (6 bases). Trimming took 0 bases from V and 2 from J, leaving 11 bases between them. Looked up from germline, CDR1 is SGHRS and CDR2 is YFSETQ. This CDR3 is built from 16 residues. The DNA for the CDR3 is TGCGCCAGCAGCTTGGCCGGGACAATCAACACCGGGGAGCTGTTTTTT. It codes for CASSLAGTINTGELFF.

This clonotype has only a few counts. The V gene is TRBV10-1, the J gene TRBJ1-2; the match to TRBD1 covers 8 bases. Germline CDR1 and CDR2: WNHNN and SYGVQD (reference sequence). V shed 2 bases and J 0 bases; nucleotides not matched to a gene: 5. This CDR3 has 16 residues. CDR3 residues: CASSEGGQVANYGYTF. In DNA form, the CDR3 reads TGCGCCAGCAGTGAGGGGGGACAGGTAGCTAACTATGGCTACACCTTC.

This clonotype has ten or more counts. The rearrangement joins TRBV20-1 to TRBJ2-7, with TRBD2 matching 9 bases. The germline V gene encodes CDR1 DFQATT and CDR2 SNEGSKA (reference sequence). The CDR3 is made up of 15 amino acids. The V and J ends lost 2 bases and 2 bases, in that order; junction bases with no gene match: 7. The CDR3 spells CSARPPSSGAYEQYF. DNA of the CDR3: TGCAGTGCTAGACCCCCATCTAGCGGGGCCTACGAGCAGTACTTC.

The rearrangement joins TRBV28 to TRBJ1-5, with TRBD1 identical over 8 bases. J was trimmed by 4 bases and V by 8 bases; bases with no gene match: 13. This CDR3 contains 16 residues. Germline V lookup: CDR1 MDHEN, CDR2 SYDVKM. The CDR3 region has the DNA TGTGCCAGCTTGACCTGGGCAGGGGGCCGGAATCAGCCCCAGCATTTT. It is translated as CASLTWAGGRNQPQHF.

The chain links TRBV5-1 to TRBJ2-7; weak D call: TRBD2 (5 bases). CDR3 length: 14 residues. V lost 4 bases and J 0 bases, leaving 11 bases between the germline ends. Germline CDR1 reads SGHRS; CDR2 reads YFSETQ. CDR3 protein: CASSLVGDSYEQYF. CDR3 nucleotide sequence: TGCGCCAGCAGCCTGGTGGGAGACTCCTACGAGCAGTACTTC.

This clonotype turned up a few times. This chain links TRBV7-8 with TRBJ2-5; 7 positions agree with TRBD1. The CDR3 covers 13 residues. CDR1 and CDR2 (germline): SGHVS, FQNEAQ. V shed 6 bases and J 9 bases; nucleotides not matched to a gene: 10. CDR3 sequence (DNA): TGTGCCAGCAGTGCCCGACAGGGTATGGCCCAGTACTTC. Translated, it gives CASSARQGMAQYF.

A few counts support this clonotype. This chain connects TRBV5-1 to TRBJ1-5, with D possibly TRBD1 on 6 matching bases. The ends were cut back, 4 bases at V and 4 bases at J, with 15 bases in the middle. CDR1 and CDR2 from the germline V gene are SGHRS and YFSETQ. The CDR3 length is 15 residues. This CDR3 is CASSPGPQGNQPQHF. The CDR3 nucleotides are TGCGCCAGCAGCCCCGGGCCACAGGGAAATCAGCCCCAGCATTTT.

A word on this clonotype: A much larger clone differs from this one at a single base, so this may be a read error. The chain recombines TRBV11-1 with TRBJ2-4; D may be TRBD1 (6 bases). The J call may be incorrect, as the DNA end agrees better with TRBJ2-1. This CDR3 has 15 residues. Germline V gene data show CDR1 as SGHAT and CDR2 as FQDESV (reference sequence). CDR3 nucleotides: TGTGCCAGCAGCAAGAGACAGGCTGATAAAAACATTCAGTTCTTC. It is translated as CASSKRQADKNIQFF.